Reported below is one TCR beta chain. Its antigen is not known. Using immunoSEQ multiplex PCR, the repertoire was profiled, and TCRdb retains in-frame clones only, with some absent. The repertoire holds some 120,000 clones, approximately 85% seen once, with almost 9.5% in the top ten. These data come from a study of T cell responses to AZD1222 COVID-19 vaccine. Points from the study as a whole: Seropositivity was recorded at baseline in only a handful of AZD1222 recipients. Donors, mostly white British, included more females; clonal diversity was possibly underestimated.

Per germline, CDR1 MNHEY and CDR2 SVGAGI. This CDR3 spans 14 amino acids. Trimming took 5 bases from V and 1 from J, leaving 11 bases between them. This receptor was taken from an adult in good health. The specimen was peripheral blood, collected on day 0 of AZD1222 vaccination. The V call is TRBV6-5, the J call TRBJ1-2; D remains ambiguous. The CDR3 nucleotides read TGTGCCAGCAGTATTACTAACGTTAACTATGGCTACACCTTC. It codes for CASSITNVNYGYTF.